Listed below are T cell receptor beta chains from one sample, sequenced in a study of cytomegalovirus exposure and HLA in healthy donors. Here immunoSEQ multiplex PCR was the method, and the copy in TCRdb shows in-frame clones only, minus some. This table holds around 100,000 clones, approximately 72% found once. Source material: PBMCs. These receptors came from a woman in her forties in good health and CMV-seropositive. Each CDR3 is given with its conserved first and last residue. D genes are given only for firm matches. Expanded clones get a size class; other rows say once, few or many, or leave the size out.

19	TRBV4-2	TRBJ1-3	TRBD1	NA	CASSQDAAGGKGSGNTIYF	TGTGCCAGCAGCCAAGATGCGGCAGGGGGTAAAGGCTCTGGAAACACCATATATTTT
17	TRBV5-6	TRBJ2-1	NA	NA	CASSLTLGRVLNNEQFF	TGTGCCAGCAGCTTGACTTTGGGCAGGGTCCTAAACAATGAGCAGTTCTTC
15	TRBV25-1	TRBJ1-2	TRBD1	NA	CASSESGQDNYGYTF	TGTGCCAGCAGTGAATCCGGACAGGACAACTATGGCTACACCTTC
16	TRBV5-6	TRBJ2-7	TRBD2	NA	CASSDGTSGSPREQYF	TGTGCCAGCAGCGACGGGACTAGCGGGAGCCCTCGGGAGCAGTACTTC
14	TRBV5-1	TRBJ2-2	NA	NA	CASSLQGQGGELFF	TGCGCCAGCAGCTTGCAGGGACAAGGCGGGGAGCTGTTTTTT
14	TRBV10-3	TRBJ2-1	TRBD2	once	CAISEGLAADEQFF	TGTGCCATCAGTGAGGGACTAGCGGCGGATGAGCAGTTCTTC
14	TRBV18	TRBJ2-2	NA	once	CASSPKSGTGELFF	TGTGCCAGCTCACCCAAATCGGGCACCGGGGAGCTGTTTTTT
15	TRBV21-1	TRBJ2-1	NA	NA	CASSFRDSHANEQFF	TGTGCCAGCAGCTTCCGGGACAGTCACGCCAATGAGCAGTTCTTC
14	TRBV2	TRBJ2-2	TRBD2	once	CASIAGDHTGELFF	TGTGCCAGCATAGCGGGAGACCACACCGGGGAGCTGTTTTTT
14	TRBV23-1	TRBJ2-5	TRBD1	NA	CASRFGQGEETQYF	TGCGCCAGCAGATTTGGACAGGGTGAAGAGACCCAGTACTTC
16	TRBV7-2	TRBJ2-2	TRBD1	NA	CASSLWTGANTGELFF	TGTGCCAGCAGCTTATGGACAGGGGCGAACACCGGGGAGCTGTTTTTT
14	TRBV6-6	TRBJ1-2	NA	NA	CASSHPGTHYGYTF	TGTGCCAGCAGCCATCCCGGGACACACTATGGCTACACCTTC
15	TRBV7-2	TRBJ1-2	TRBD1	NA	CASSLAGTGGYGYTF	TGTGCCAGCAGCTTGGCCGGGACAGGGGGCTATGGCTACACCTTC
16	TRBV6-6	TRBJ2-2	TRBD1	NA	CASSQPRQGGSEELFF	TGTGCCAGCAGCCAACCGCGACAGGGGGGGTCCGAGGAGCTGTTTTTT
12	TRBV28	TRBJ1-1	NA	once	CASQTANTEAFF	TGTGCCAGTCAGACAGCTAACACTGAAGCTTTCTTT
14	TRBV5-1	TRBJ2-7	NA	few	CASSLSRASYEQYF	TGCGCCAGCAGCTTGTCCAGGGCCTCCTACGAGCAGTACTTC
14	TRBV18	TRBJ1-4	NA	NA	CASSERTVGEKLFF	TGTGCCAGCTCAGAAAGGACAGTGGGTGAAAAACTGTTTTTT
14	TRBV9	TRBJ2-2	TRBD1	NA	CASSPWTGTGELFF	TGTGCCAGCAGCCCCTGGACAGGGACCGGGGAGCTGTTTTTT
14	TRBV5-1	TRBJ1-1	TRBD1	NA	CASSSGQYNTEAFF	TGCGCCAGCAGCTCGGGACAGTACAACACTGAAGCTTTCTTT
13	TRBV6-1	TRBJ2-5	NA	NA	CASSEGQPSPQYF	TGTGCCAGCAGTGAGGGACAACCGTCCCCCCAGTACTTC
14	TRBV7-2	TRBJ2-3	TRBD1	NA	CASSSQGVTDTQYF	TGTGCCAGCAGCTCTCAGGGGGTCACAGATACGCAGTATTTT
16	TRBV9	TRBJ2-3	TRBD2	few	CASSVSLAGVADTQYF	TGTGCCAGCAGCGTGTCCCTAGCGGGAGTGGCAGATACGCAGTATTTT
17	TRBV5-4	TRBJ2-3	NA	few	CASSLEGGEFVTDTQYF	TGTGCCAGCAGCTTAGAGGGAGGCGAGTTTGTCACAGATACGCAGTATTTT
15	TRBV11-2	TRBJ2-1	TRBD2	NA	CASSLGLAGGSEQFF	TGTGCCAGCAGCTTAGGACTAGCGGGAGGGAGTGAGCAGTTCTTC
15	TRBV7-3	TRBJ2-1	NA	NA	CASSTQAGTYNEQFF	TGTGCCAGCAGCACCCAGGCGGGAACCTACAATGAGCAGTTCTTC
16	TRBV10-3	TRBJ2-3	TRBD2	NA	CAISDGTSGAVDTQYF	TGTGCCATCAGTGATGGGACTAGCGGGGCGGTAGATACGCAGTATTTT
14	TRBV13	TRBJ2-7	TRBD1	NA	CASSLGQFPYEQYF	TGTGCCAGCAGCCTGGGACAGTTCCCCTACGAGCAGTACTTC
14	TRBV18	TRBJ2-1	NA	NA	CASSPLDNHNEQFF	TGTGCCAGCTCACCGCTCGACAACCACAATGAGCAGTTCTTC
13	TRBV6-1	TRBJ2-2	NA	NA	CASSSDNAGELFF	TGTGCCAGCAGTTCGGACAACGCCGGGGAGCTGTTTTTT
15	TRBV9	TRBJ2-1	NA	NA	CASSVFGQTYNEQFF	TGTGCCAGCAGCGTATTCGGACAGACCTACAATGAGCAGTTCTTC
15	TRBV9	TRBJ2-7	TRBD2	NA	CASSSGLADLSEQYF	TGTGCCAGCAGCTCAGGACTAGCGGACCTCTCGGAGCAGTACTTC
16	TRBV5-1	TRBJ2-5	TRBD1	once	CASSSGQGAYRETQYF	TGCGCCAGCAGCTCCGGACAGGGGGCATATCGGGAGACCCAGTACTTC
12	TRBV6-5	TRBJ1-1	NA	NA	CASSFWAKEAFF	TGTGCCAGCAGTTTCTGGGCCAAGGAAGCTTTCTTT
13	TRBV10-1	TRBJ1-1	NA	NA	CASSYRVDTEAFF	TGCGCCAGCAGTTACAGGGTTGACACTGAAGCTTTCTTT
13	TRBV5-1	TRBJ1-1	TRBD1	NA	CASSTQGDTEAFF	TGCGCCAGCAGCACACAGGGGGATACTGAAGCTTTCTTT
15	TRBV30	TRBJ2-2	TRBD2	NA	CAWSRLAGEAGELFF	TGTGCCTGGTCTCGACTAGCGGGAGAGGCCGGGGAGCTGTTTTTT
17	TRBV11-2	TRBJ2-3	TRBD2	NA	CASSLGRGTSGTDTQYF	TGTGCCAGCAGCTTAGGTCGGGGGACTAGCGGCACAGATACGCAGTATTTT
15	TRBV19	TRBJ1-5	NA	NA	CASSIESGYNQPQHF	TGTGCCAGTAGTATAGAATCAGGGTACAATCAGCCCCAGCATTTT
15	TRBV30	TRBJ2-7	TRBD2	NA	CAWTPGTSGSSEQYF	TGTGCCTGGACCCCCGGGACTAGCGGGAGCAGCGAGCAGTACTTC
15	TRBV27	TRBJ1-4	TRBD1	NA	CASSEGTGGYEKLFF	TGTGCCAGCAGTGAGGGGACAGGGGGCTATGAAAAACTGTTTTTT
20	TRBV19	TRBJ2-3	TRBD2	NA	CASRGRKQTSGTLSTDTQYF	TGTGCCAGTCGAGGAAGGAAGCAGACTAGCGGGACACTCAGCACAGATACGCAGTATTTT
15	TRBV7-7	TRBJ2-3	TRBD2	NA	CASSLTSGGPDTQYF	TGTGCTAGCAGCTTAACTAGCGGGGGGCCAGATACGCAGTATTTT
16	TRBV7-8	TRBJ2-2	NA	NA	CASRERQTFNTGELFF	TGTGCCAGCAGGGAGAGACAGACCTTTAACACCGGGGAGCTGTTTTTT
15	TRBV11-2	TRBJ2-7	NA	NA	CASSLDGTPAYEQYF	TGTGCCAGCAGCTTAGATGGGACTCCAGCCTACGAGCAGTACTTC
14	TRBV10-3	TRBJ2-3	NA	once	CAISESPEKDTQYF	TGTGCCATCAGTGAGTCGCCCGAGAAGGATACGCAGTATTTT
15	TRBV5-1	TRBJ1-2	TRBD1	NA	CASSSSGTGSGGYTF	TGCGCCAGCAGCTCGTCCGGGACAGGCTCGGGGGGCTACACCTTC
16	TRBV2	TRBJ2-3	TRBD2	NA	CASSVFAGGDTDTQYF	TGTGCCAGCAGTGTGTTCGCGGGAGGTGACACAGATACGCAGTATTTT
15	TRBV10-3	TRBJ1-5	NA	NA	CAISDRTEGNQPQHF	TGTGCCATCAGTGATAGGACAGAAGGCAATCAGCCCCAGCATTTT
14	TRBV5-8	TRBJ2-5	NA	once	CASSLIQGVQTQYF	TGTGCCAGCAGCCTTATCCAGGGTGTACAGACCCAGTACTTC
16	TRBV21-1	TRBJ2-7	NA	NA	CASSKVSASETYEQYF	TGTGCCAGCAGCAAAGTAAGTGCTAGCGAGACCTACGAGCAGTACTTC
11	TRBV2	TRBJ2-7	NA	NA	CASSPGYEQYF	TGTGCCAGCAGTCCCGGCTACGAGCAGTACTTC
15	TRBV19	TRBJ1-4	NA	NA	CASSTITGFGEKLFF	TGTGCCAGTAGTACAATTACAGGGTTCGGTGAAAAACTGTTTTTT
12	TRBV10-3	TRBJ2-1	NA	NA	CAIRDYLYAQFF	TGTGCCATCAGGGACTACCTGTATGCGCAGTTCTTC
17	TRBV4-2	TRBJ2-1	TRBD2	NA	CASSLQEAGGSYNEQFF	TGTGCCAGCAGCCTACAGGAGGCGGGAGGCTCCTACAATGAGCAGTTCTTC
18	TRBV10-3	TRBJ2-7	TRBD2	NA	CAISESSGGRLYSYEQYF	TGTGCCATCAGTGAGTCGTCGGGGGGGAGACTATATTCCTACGAGCAGTACTTC